This is a list of T cell receptor beta chains from one sample in a study of blood T cell repertoires in COVID-19. Measured with immunoSEQ multiplex PCR; TCRdb has only the in-frame clones, and not every one. The sample holds roughly 180,000 clones, around four fifths seen once. Sequencing was carried out using PBMCs or T cells enriched from blood (not recorded which). These receptors were collected from a middle-aged man who had recovered from COVID-19. Each CDR3 is given with its conserved first and last residue. The D gene is left open where the match is weak. The size field is filled for only some rows; it gives once, few, many or a size class.

J | size | D | V | DNA | CDR3
TRBJ2-7 | . | . | TRBV13 | TGTGCCAGCAGCTCAAACCGGGGAGGGGGCTACGAGCAGTACTTC | CASSSNRGGGYEQYF
TRBJ1-2 | . | . | TRBV15 | TGTGCCACCAGCAGAGATCGGAGCTATGGCTACACCTTC | CATSRDRSYGYTF
TRBJ1-2 | . | TRBD1 | TRBV9 | TGTGCCAGCAGCGGAGATACGAGGGACAGGACTTTCTATGGCTACACCTTC | CASSGDTRDRTFYGYTF
TRBJ2-6 | . | . | TRBV7-3 | TGTGCCAGCACCTTGCCGGGTGGGGCCCGCTCTGGGGCCAACGTCCTGACTTTC | CASTLPGGARSGANVLTF
TRBJ1-1 | . | TRBD1 | TRBV7-3 | TGTGCCAGCAGCGCATCACGGGACAGTGAAGCTTTCTTT | CASSASRDSEAFF
TRBJ1-5 | . | TRBD1 | TRBV15 | TGTGCCACCAGCAGGCGGGACAGGGGATTTTATCAGCCCCAGCATTTT | CATSRRDRGFYQPQHF
TRBJ1-3 | few | . | TRBV7-2 | TGTGCCAGCAGCTTAATACAGGGCTCTGGAAACACCATATATTTT | CASSLIQGSGNTIYF
TRBJ1-2 | . | . | TRBV7-3 | TGTGCCAGCAGCTTATTTGGGCAGGGCGACCATGGCTACACCTTC | CASSLFGQGDHGYTF
TRBJ2-3 | . | . | TRBV11-3 | TGTGCCAGCAGCTTGGGTCATGGCGGGGCATCGGGCACAGATACGCAGTATTTT | CASSLGHGGASGTDTQYF
TRBJ1-1 | once | TRBD1 | TRBV28 | TGTGCCAGCAGACTACCGGGGGACAGGGGTCGGACTGAAGCTTTCTTT | CASRLPGDRGRTEAFF
TRBJ1-3 | . | TRBD1 | TRBV9 | TGTGCCAGCAGCTACGGACAGGGAAGTGCTGGAAACACCATATATTTT | CASSYGQGSAGNTIYF
TRBJ2-7 | . | TRBD1 | TRBV14 | TGTGCCAGCAGCCATCTAAGGAGGACAGGGGGCTTGGACGAGCAGTACTTC | CASSHLRRTGGLDEQYF
TRBJ2-7 | . | TRBD2 | TRBV18 | TGTGCCAGCTCACCCGGGACTAGCGGGATCGGGTACGAGCAGTACTTC | CASSPGTSGIGYEQYF
TRBJ2-1 | once | . | TRBV2 | TGTGCCAGCAGCCTGGACACCAACTCCTACAATGAGCAGTTCTTC | CASSLDTNSYNEQFF
TRBJ1-4 | . | . | TRBV25-1 | TGTGCCAGCAGTAGAGGAGCTAATGAAAAACTGTTTTTT | CASSRGANEKLFF
TRBJ1-2 | . | . | TRBV3-1/TRBV3-2 | TGTGCCAGCAGCCAAGCAGAGGGTTCGGGGTATGGCTACACCTTC | CASSQAEGSGYGYTF
TRBJ1-3 | once | . | TRBV19 | TGTGCCAGTAGTATGGTGCTGGGGCGAGGAAACACCATATATTTT | CASSMVLGRGNTIYF
TRBJ2-1 | . | TRBD1 | TRBV11-2 | TGTGCCAGCAGCTTGGGGACAGGAACCCTCGGGGAGCAGTTCTTC | CASSLGTGTLGEQFF
TRBJ2-1 | few | TRBD2 | TRBV7-9 | TGTGCCAGCAGCTATCTCCCCGGGACTAGCGCGTACAATGAGCAGTTCTTC | CASSYLPGTSAYNEQFF
TRBJ2-7 | . | TRBD1 | TRBV29-1 | TGCAGCGACTCCCCGGACAGGGCTATCCTCTACGAGCAGTACTTC | CSDSPDRAILYEQYF
TRBJ2-5 | . | TRBD1 | TRBV28 | TGTGCCAGCAGTCTATACTACAGGGGGCGCGAGGGGGAGACCCAGTACTTC | CASSLYYRGREGETQYF
TRBJ1-4 | . | TRBD1 | TRBV10-3 | TGTGCCAGTAGACAGGGGGCAACTAATGAAAAACTGTTTTTT | CASRQGATNEKLFF
TRBJ1-2 | . | TRBD1 | TRBV7-9 | TGTGCCAGCAACCTACATGGACAGGGTAGTGGCTACACCTTC | CASNLHGQGSGYTF
TRBJ1-6 | . | TRBD1 | TRBV5-1 | TGCGCCAGCAGCTTGGACCAGACAGGGGCTTCACCCCTCCACTTT | CASSLDQTGASPLHF
TRBJ1-2 | . | . | TRBV2 | TGTGCCAGCACCCCAGACAGAAACTATGGCTACACCTTC | CASTPDRNYGYTF
TRBJ2-2 | . | . | TRBV24-1 | TGTGCCACCAGTGTCGACCCGGGTCGTGGCACCGGGGAGCTGTTTTTT | CATSVDPGRGTGELFF
TRBJ2-2 | . | . | TRBV7-9 | TGTGCCAGCAGCTTAGAGAAAGGGGCCGGGGAGCTGTTTTTT | CASSLEKGAGELFF
TRBJ1-4 | . | TRBD1 | TRBV5-1 | TGCGCCAGCAGCAGGGGACAGGGATCAACTAATGAAAAACTGTTTTTT | CASSRGQGSTNEKLFF
TRBJ2-3 | . | . | TRBV29-1 | TGCAGCGTAAATCCGGGGAGCACAGATACGCAGTATTTT | CSVNPGSTDTQYF
TRBJ1-1 | . | . | TRBV7-3 | TGTGCCAGCTCCCTAATGGGGCAATCGAACACTGAAGCTTTCTTT | CASSLMGQSNTEAFF
TRBJ2-3 | few | TRBD2 | TRBV6-5 | TGTGCCAGCAGTCCGCTAGCGGGAGGATCAGATACGCAGTATTTT | CASSPLAGGSDTQYF
TRBJ2-5 | . | TRBD1 | TRBV7-2 | TGTGCCAGCAGCTTAATCGACAGGGGGGTCCAAGAGACCCAGTACTTC | CASSLIDRGVQETQYF
TRBJ1-2 | . | TRBD1 | TRBV3-1/TRBV3-2 | TGTGCCAGCAGCCAAGATATAGGACAGGGCGTTCGCTACACCTTC | CASSQDIGQGVRYTF
TRBJ2-1 | . | TRBD2 | TRBV30 | TGTGCCTGGAGTCCCATGGGGACTAGTCCTTTCTTC | CAWSPMGTSPFF
TRBJ2-1 | . | TRBD1 | TRBV2 | TGTGCCAGCAGGATGACAGGGTGGGAAGTTGAGCAGTTCTTC | CASRMTGWEVEQFF
TRBJ2-3 | once | TRBD2 | TRBV15 | TGTGCCACCAGCAGGGCTAGCGGGAGTGTCACAGATACGCAGTATTTT | CATSRASGSVTDTQYF
TRBJ1-1 | . | . | TRBV2 | TGTGCCAGCATCCCAGGTGGCACTGAAGCTTTCTTT | CASIPGGTEAFF
TRBJ1-5 | . | . | TRBV5-1 | TGCGCCAGCAGCGCTGGAGGAGGGAGCAATCAGCCCCAGCATTTT | CASSAGGGSNQPQHF
TRBJ1-1 | . | TRBD1 | TRBV7-9 | TGTGCCAGCAGCTTAGGATGGCTGGACAGGGGATCATACACTGAAGCTTTCTTT | CASSLGWLDRGSYTEAFF
TRBJ2-3 | . | . | TRBV7-9 | TGTGCCAGCGTTGGCGGAAGTACAGATACGCAGTATTTT | CASVGGSTDTQYF
TRBJ2-7 | . | TRBD2 | TRBV18 | TGTGCCAGCTCACCTGCTAGCGGGGACTACGAGCAGTACTTC | CASSPASGDYEQYF
TRBJ2-1 | . | TRBD1 | TRBV7-9 | TGTGCCAGCAGCCGGACAGGGGGCTTCTACAATGAGCAGTTCTTC | CASSRTGGFYNEQFF
TRBJ1-5 | . | TRBD1 | TRBV19 | TGTGCCAGTAGTGCCACGGGACAGTCCAATCAGCCCCAGCATTTT | CASSATGQSNQPQHF
TRBJ2-1 | . | . | TRBV13 | TGTGCCAGCAGCTTAGGGGCGGTCTACAATGAGCAGTTCTTC | CASSLGAVYNEQFF
TRBJ2-3 | . | TRBD1 | TRBV28 | TGTGCCAGCAGTGGTATTGAAGACAGGGGGCGCATGACAGATACGCAGTATTTT | CASSGIEDRGRMTDTQYF
TRBJ2-5 | many | . | TRBV24-1 | TGTGCCACCAGTGACTCCCCAGGGTGGAAAGAGACCCAGTACTTC | CATSDSPGWKETQYF
TRBJ1-2 | . | TRBD1 | TRBV7-8 | TGTGCCAGCAGCTTAGACTCTGCAGGGGGTAACTATGGCTACACCTTC | CASSLDSAGGNYGYTF
TRBJ1-2 | . | . | TRBV2 | TGTGCCAGGGCGCCCCGAGGGCCGAGGAATGGCTACACCTTC | CARAPRGPRNGYTF
TRBJ1-2 | . | . | TRBV19 | TGTGCCAGTAGCCCAAACGACAGGATGATGATATTCTATGGCTACACCTTC | CASSPNDRMMIFYGYTF
TRBJ1-2 | . | . | TRBV2 | TGTGCCAGCAGCGCCTCCCTGACAGGATTTAACTATGGCTACACCTTC | CASSASLTGFNYGYTF